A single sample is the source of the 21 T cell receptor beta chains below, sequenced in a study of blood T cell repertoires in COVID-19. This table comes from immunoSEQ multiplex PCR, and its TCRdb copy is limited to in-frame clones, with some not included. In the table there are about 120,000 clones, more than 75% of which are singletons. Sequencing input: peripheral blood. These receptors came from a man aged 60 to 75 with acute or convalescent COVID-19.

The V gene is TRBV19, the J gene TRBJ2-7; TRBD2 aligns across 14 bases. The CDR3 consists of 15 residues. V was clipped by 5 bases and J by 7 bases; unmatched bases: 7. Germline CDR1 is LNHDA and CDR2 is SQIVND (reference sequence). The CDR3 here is CASSLGTSGSEEQYF. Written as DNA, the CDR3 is TGTGCCAGTAGTCTCGGGACTAGCGGGAGTGAAGAGCAGTACTTC.

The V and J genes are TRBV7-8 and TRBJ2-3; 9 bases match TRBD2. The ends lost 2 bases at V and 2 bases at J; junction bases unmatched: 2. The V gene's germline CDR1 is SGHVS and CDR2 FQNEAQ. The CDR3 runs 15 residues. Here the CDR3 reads CASSLLAGFTDTQYF. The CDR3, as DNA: TGTGCCAGCAGCTTACTAGCGGGATTCACAGATACGCAGTATTTT.

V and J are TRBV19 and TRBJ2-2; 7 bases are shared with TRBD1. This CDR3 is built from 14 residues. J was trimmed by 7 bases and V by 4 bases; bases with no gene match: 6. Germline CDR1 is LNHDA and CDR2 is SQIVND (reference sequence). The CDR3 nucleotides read TGTGCCAGTAGTACCCAACAGGGGATCGGGGAGCTGTTTTTT. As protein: CASSTQQGIGELFF.

CDR3 protein: CASSLMVTGLGDTQYF. The DNA for the CDR3 is TGTGCCAGCAGTTTAATGGTGACAGGCCTAGGGGATACGCAGTATTTT. V is TRBV28 and J is TRBJ2-3, with D possibly TRBD1 on 6 matching bases. V was clipped by 2 bases and J by 6 bases, with 18 bases between them. The CDR3 runs to 16 residues. Germline CDR1 reads MDHEN; CDR2 reads SYDVKM.

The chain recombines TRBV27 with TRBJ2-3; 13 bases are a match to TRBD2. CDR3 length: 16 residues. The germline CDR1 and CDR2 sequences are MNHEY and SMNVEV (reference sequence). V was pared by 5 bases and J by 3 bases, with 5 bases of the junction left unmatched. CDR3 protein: CASSLGLAGQTDTQYF. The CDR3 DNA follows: TGTGCCAGCAGTCTGGGACTAGCGGGACAGACAGATACGCAGTATTTT.

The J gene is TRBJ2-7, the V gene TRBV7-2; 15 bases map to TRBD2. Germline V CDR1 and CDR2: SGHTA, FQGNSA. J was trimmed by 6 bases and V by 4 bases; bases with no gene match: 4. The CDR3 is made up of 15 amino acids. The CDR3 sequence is CASSYGLAGGGEQYF. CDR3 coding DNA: TGTGCCAGCAGCTACGGACTAGCGGGAGGGGGCGAGCAGTACTTC.

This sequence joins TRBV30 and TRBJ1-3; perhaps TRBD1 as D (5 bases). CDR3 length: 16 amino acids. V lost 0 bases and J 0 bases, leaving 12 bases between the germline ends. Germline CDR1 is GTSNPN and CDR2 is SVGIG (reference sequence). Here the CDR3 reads CAWSVARVFSGNTIYF. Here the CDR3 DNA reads TGTGCCTGGAGTGTAGCCAGGGTCTTCTCTGGAAACACCATATATTTT.

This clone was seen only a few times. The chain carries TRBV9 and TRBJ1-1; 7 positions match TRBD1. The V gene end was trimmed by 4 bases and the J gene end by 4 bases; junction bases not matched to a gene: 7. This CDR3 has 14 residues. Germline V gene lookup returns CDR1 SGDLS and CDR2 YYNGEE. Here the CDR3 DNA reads TGTGCCAGCAGCCGACAGGGTGGGGGCACTGAAGCTTTCTTT. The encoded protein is CASSRQGGGTEAFF.

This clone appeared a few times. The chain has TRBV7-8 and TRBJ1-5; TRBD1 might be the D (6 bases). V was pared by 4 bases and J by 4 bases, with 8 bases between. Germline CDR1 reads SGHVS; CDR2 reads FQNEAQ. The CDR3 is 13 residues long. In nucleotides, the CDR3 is TGTGCCAGCAGCTCCACAGGGAATCAGCCCCAGCATTTT. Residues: CASSSTGNQPQHF.

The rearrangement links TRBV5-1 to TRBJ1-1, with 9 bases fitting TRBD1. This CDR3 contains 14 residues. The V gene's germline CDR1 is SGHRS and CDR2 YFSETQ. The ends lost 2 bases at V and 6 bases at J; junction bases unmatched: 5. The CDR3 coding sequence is TGCGCCAGCAGCTTACAGGGGGCCCAAGCTGAAGCTTTCTTT. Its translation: CASSLQGAQAEAFF.

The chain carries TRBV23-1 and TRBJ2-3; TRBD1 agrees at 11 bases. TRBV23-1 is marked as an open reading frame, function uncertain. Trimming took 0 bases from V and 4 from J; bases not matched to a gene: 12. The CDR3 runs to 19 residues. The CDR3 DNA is TGCGCCAGCAGTCAATCGGCCCCCCGGGACAGGGGGGACGCAGATACGCAGTATTTT. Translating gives CASSQSAPRDRGDADTQYF.

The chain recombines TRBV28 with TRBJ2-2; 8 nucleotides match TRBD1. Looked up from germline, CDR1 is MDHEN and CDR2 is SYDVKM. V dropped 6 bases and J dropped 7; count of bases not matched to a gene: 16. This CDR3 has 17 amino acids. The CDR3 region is CASSQGAGVLNSGELFF. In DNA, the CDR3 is TGTGCCAGCAGCCAGGGGGCAGGGGTTCTTAATAGCGGGGAGCTGTTTTTT.

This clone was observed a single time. CDR3 nucleotide sequence: TGTGCCAGCATAGCGGGAGACACCGGGGAGCTGTTTTTT. Its protein is CASIAGDTGELFF. The chain links TRBV28 to TRBJ2-2; 9 nucleotides match TRBD2. The germline V gene has CDR1 MDHEN and CDR2 SYDVKM. With V trimmed by 7 bases and J by 3 bases, 0 bases remained unmatched. This CDR3 spans 13 amino acids.

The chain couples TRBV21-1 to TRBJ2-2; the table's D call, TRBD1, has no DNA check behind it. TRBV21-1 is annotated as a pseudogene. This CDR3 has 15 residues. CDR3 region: CASPPQGSNTGELFF. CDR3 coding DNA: TGTGCCAGCCCCCCCCAGGGGTCGAACACCGGGGAGCTGTTTTTT.

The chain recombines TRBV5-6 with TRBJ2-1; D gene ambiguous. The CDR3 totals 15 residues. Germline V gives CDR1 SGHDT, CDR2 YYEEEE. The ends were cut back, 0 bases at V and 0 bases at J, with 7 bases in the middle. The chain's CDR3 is CASSLGPVSYNEQFF. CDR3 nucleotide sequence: TGTGCCAGCAGCTTGGGCCCGGTCTCCTACAATGAGCAGTTCTTC. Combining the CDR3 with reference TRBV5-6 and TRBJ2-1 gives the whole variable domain DAGVTQSPTHLIKTRGQQVTLRCSPKSGHDTVSWYQQALGQGPQFIFQYYEEEERQRGNFPDRFSGHQFPNYSSELNVNALLLGDSALYLCASSLGPVSYNEQFFGPGTRLTVL.

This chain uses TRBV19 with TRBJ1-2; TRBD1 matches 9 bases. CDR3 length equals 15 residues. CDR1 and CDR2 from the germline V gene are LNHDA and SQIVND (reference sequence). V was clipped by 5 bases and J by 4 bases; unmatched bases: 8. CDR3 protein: CASSGTGNWIYGYTF. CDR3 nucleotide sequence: TGTGCCAGTAGTGGGACAGGGAATTGGATCTATGGCTACACCTTC.

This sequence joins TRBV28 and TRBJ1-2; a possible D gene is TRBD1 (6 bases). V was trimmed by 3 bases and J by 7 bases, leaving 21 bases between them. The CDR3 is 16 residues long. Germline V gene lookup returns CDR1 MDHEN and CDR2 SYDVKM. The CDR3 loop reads CASSLPIQGSWVGYTF. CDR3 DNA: TGTGCCAGCAGTTTGCCTATACAGGGCTCTTGGGTTGGCTACACCTTC.

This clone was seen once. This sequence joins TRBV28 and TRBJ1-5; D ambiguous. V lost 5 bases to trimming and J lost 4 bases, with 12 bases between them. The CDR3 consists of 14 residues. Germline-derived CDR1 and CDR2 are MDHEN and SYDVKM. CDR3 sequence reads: CASSPNSLNQPQHF. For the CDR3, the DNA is TGTGCCAGCAGTCCTAACAGTTTAAATCAGCCCCAGCATTTT.

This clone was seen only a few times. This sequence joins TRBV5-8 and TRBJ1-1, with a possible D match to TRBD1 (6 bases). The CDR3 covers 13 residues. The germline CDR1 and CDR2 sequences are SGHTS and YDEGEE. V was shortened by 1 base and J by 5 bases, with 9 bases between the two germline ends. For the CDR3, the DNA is TGTGCCAGCAGCTTGCAGAGGGGGACTGAAGCTTTCTTT. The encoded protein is CASSLQRGTEAFF.

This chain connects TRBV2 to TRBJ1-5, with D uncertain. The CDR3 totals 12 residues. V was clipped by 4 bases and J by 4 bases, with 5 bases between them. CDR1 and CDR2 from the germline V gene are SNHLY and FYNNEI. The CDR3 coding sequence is TGTGCCAGCAGTGGGGCAAATCAGCCCCAGCATTTT. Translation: CASSGANQPQHF.

DNA for the CDR3: TGTGCCAGCGGTAGCGGGAGCTACGAGCAGTACTTC. It yields the protein CASGSGSYEQYF. This chain links TRBV9 with TRBJ2-7; 9 bases are shared with TRBD2. Trimming took 7 bases from V and 3 from J; bases not matched to a gene: 2. The CDR3 spans 12 residues. Germline V gives CDR1 SGDLS, CDR2 YYNGEE. Full variable domain (missing parts from reference TRBV9 and TRBJ2-7): DSGVTQTPKHLITATGQRVTLRCSPRSGDLSVYWYQQSLDQGLQFLIQYYNGEERAKGNILERFSAQQFPDLHSELNLSSLELGDSALYFCASGSGSYEQYFGPGTRLTVT.